Below are 11 T cell receptor beta chains sequenced from a single sample in a study of cytomegalovirus exposure and HLA in healthy donors. TCRdb keeps only in-frame clones here, not all; method: immunoSEQ multiplex PCR. The table records about 130,000 clones, 89% of them present only once. Sequences were obtained from PBMCs. The receptors come from a young woman in good health and CMV-seronegative.

V and J are TRBV19 and TRBJ1-2; 7 bases match TRBD1. The V gene's germline CDR1 is LNHDA and CDR2 SQIVND (reference sequence). The V segment lost 6 bases and the J segment 2 bases; nucleotides outside the gene matches: 12. The length of the CDR3 is 16 residues. The CDR3 DNA follows: TGTGCCAGTAGCACTCCACGACAGGGCTTCAACTATGGCTACACCTTC. Residues: CASSTPRQGFNYGYTF.

The chain joins TRBV15 to TRBJ1-5, with D possibly matching TRBD1 (5 bases). CDR1 is LNHNV, CDR2 YYDKDF, per germline (reference sequence). This CDR3 contains 16 residues. The V end lost 6 bases, the J end lost 0 bases, and 15 bases lay between the germline ends. The CDR3 bases are TGTGCCACCAGGGGAGGGGCTGGGAGTAGCAATCAGCCCCAGCATTTT. Its translation: CATRGGAGSSNQPQHF.

The rearrangement links TRBV18 to TRBJ1-6; D is unresolved. V lost 3 bases and J 4 bases, leaving 16 bases between the germline ends. Germline V gene data show CDR1 as KGHSH and CDR2 as LQKENI. The CDR3 runs to 17 residues. The CDR3 DNA follows: TGTGCCAGCTCACCCTCAGGAACTGCCCTTTATAATTCACCCCTCCACTTT. It translates to CASSPSGTALYNSPLHF. Supplemented by reference TRBV18 and TRBJ1-6, the full variable domain reads NAGVMQNPRHLVRRRGQEARLRCSPMKGHSHVYWYRQLPEEGLKFMVYLQKENIIDESGMPKERFSAEFPKEGPSILRIQQVVRGDSAAYFCASSPSGTALYNSPLHFGNGTRLTVT.

The chain couples TRBV5-1 to TRBJ2-5; TRBD2 matches 11 bases. The germline gives CDR1 SGHRS, CDR2 YFSETQ. This CDR3 comprises 15 residues. V shed 6 bases and J 5 bases; nucleotides not matched to a gene: 9. The CDR3 loop is CASTSSGGSRETQYF. The CDR3 coding sequence is TGCGCCAGCACATCTAGCGGGGGGTCGCGGGAGACCCAGTACTTC.

The CDR3 here is CASSLDLVAGREQFF. In DNA form, the CDR3 reads TGCGCCAGCAGCTTGGACCTCGTGGCGGGGCGTGAGCAGTTCTTC. V is TRBV5-1 and J is TRBJ2-1; weak D call: TRBD2 (6 bases). Germline V gene data show CDR1 as SGHRS and CDR2 as YFSETQ. This CDR3 has 15 amino acids. V lost 0 bases, J lost 9 bases, and 16 bases lay in between.

CDR3 sequence reads: CASSSPSTGWSGELFF. CDR3 nucleotide sequence: TGTGCCAGTAGTAGCCCATCGACAGGATGGAGCGGGGAGCTGTTTTTT. V usage is TRBV19 and J usage is TRBJ2-2; perhaps TRBD1 as D (6 bases). The germline gives CDR1 LNHDA, CDR2 SQIVND (reference sequence). V lost 4 bases to trimming and J lost 7 bases, with 19 bases between them. The length of the CDR3 is 16 residues.

The chain is built from TRBV6-5 and TRBJ2-1; 7 bases match TRBD2. The CDR3 contains 16 residues. V shed 4 bases and J 6 bases; nucleotides not matched to a gene: 12. Looked up from germline, CDR1 is MNHEY and CDR2 is SVGAGI. Here the CDR3 DNA reads TGTGCCAGCAGTTTCGAATCAGGACTAGGTGGCAATGAGCAGTTCTTC. This codes for CASSFESGLGGNEQFF.

This sequence joins TRBV18 and TRBJ2-2; D call uncertain. Germline values: CDR1 KGHSH, CDR2 LQKENI. Trimming left V 2 bases short and J 4 bases short, with 8 bases between. The CDR3 totals 14 residues. The CDR3: CASSPARATGELFF. CDR3 nucleotides: TGTGCCAGCTCACCAGCTAGAGCCACCGGGGAGCTGTTTTTT.

This chain uses TRBV5-1 with TRBJ1-2; D remains unclear. CDR3 size: 13 residues. Deletions cut 0 bases from V and 13 bases from J, with 16 bases between. CDR1 is SGHRS, CDR2 YFSETQ, per germline. CDR3 in DNA: TGCGCCAGCAGCTTGGCCGACACCAGCCACGCCACCTTC. Encoded protein: CASSLADTSHATF.

There are a few counts of this clone. J is TRBJ1-1 and V is TRBV10-3; TRBD1 is a possible D gene (6 bases). The CDR3 spans 16 residues. V lost 10 bases to trimming and J lost 2 bases, with 23 bases between them. The germline V gene has CDR1 ENHRY and CDR2 SYGVKD. Here the CDR3 reads CATLRELTGQNTEAFF. CDR3 in DNA: TGTGCCACCCTTAGGGAACTGACAGGCCAAAACACTGAAGCTTTCTTT.

The V call is TRBV4-1, the J call TRBJ1-4; TRBD1 aligns across 7 bases. Trimming removed 3 bases from V and 5 bases from J; junction bases left unmatched: 9. There are 16 residues in the CDR3. Germline V gives CDR1 MGHRA, CDR2 YSYEKL. DNA of the CDR3: TGCGCCAGCAGCCAGCCCGGTGACAGGGAGAATGAAAAACTGTTTTTT. As protein: CASSQPGDRENEKLFF.